This T cell receptor (beta chain) was sequenced in a study of blood T cell repertoires in COVID-19. About the study: Acute and convalescent COVID-19 samples came from the United States, Italy and Spain. T cells, B-cell-depleted T cells, or PBMCs provided the cDNA or gDNA that served as material.

CDR1 is SGHDT and CDR2 is YYEEEE in the germline V gene. The CDR3 sequence is 16 residues long. V was shortened by 2 bases and J by 6 bases, with 18 bases between the two germline ends. Per the original data handling: Nucleated cell counts were estimated from reference gene primer amplification. Generated by immunoSEQ multiplex PCR, the TCRdb table keeps only in-frame clones and is missing some. From that table come the V and J calls and clone size; the DNA was used to work out D and trimming. In the table there are 98,000 or so clones, roughly 85% of which are singletons. The sequence came from a human donor in a cohort sampled during active COVID-19. The specimen was peripheral blood. This rearrangement joins TRBV5-6 to TRBJ2-1; possible D gene TRBD1, 6 bases. The CDR3 DNA reads as TGTGCCAGCAGCTTATACAGGGTAATAGTTATCAATGAGCAGTTCTTC. Its translation: CASSLYRVIVINEQFF. Combining the CDR3 with reference TRBV5-6 and TRBJ2-1 gives the whole variable domain DAGVTQSPTHLIKTRGQQVTLRCSPKSGHDTVSWYQQALGQGPQFIFQYYEEEERQRGNFPDRFSGHQFPNYSSELNVNALLLGDSALYLCASSLYRVIVINEQFFGPGTRLTVL.